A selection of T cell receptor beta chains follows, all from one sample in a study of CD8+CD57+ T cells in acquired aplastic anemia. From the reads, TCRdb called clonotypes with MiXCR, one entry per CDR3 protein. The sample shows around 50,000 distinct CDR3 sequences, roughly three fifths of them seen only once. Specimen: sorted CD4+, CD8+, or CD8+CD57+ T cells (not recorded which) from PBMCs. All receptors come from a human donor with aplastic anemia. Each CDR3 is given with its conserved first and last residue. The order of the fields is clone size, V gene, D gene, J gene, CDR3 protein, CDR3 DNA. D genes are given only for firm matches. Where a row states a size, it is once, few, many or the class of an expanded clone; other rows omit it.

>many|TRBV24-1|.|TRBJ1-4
CATSDWAGEREKLFF
TGTGCCACCAGTGATTGGGCAGGGGAGAGGGAAAAACTGTTTTTT
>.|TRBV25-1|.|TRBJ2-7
CASSPLASTFYEQYF
TGTGCCAGCTCACCGCTAGCTTCCACCTTCTACGAGCAGTACTTC
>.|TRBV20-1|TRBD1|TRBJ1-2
CSASRTGHGYTF
TGCAGTGCTTCCCGGACAGGGCATGGCTACACCTTC
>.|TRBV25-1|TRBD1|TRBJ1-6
CASSEVRTGGSPLHF
TGTGCCAGCAGTGAAGTCAGGACAGGGGGTTCACCCCTCCACTTT
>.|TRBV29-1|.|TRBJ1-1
CSVQGGNMNTEAFF
TGCAGCGTGCAGGGTGGGAACATGAACACTGAAGCTTTCTTT
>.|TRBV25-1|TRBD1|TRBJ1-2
CASSSNPQGLYGYTF
TGTGCCAGCAGTTCCAACCCACAGGGGCTCTATGGCTACACCTTC
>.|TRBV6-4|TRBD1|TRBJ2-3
CASSEQGETDTQYF
TGTGCCAGCAGTGAACAGGGGGAGACAGATACGCAGTATTTT
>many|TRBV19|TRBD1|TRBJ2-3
CASSIGRGRDTQYF
TGTGCCAGTAGTATTGGAAGGGGGCGGGATACGCAGTATTTT
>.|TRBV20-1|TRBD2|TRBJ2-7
CSASTAGRTYEQYF
TGCAGTGCTAGCACAGCGGGGCGTACCTACGAGCAGTACTTC
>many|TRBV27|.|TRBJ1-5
CASSSRRGANQPQHF
TGTGCCAGCAGTTCGCGCCGAGGGGCTAATCAGCCCCAGCATTTT
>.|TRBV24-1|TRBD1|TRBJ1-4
CATSATGDRNEKLFF
TGTGCCACCAGTGCCACAGGGGACAGAAATGAAAAACTGTTTTTT
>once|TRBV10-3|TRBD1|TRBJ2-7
CAISDPGQSSYEQYF
TGTGCCATCAGCGACCCGGGACAGAGCTCCTACGAGCAGTACTTC
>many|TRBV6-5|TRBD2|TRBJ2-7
CASRDRGVSYEQYF
TGTGCCAGCAGGGACCGGGGGGTTTCCTACGAGCAGTACTTC
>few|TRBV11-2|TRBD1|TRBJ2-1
CASSITGGRDNEQFF
TGTGCCAGCAGCATTACAGGGGGCCGCGACAATGAGCAGTTCTTC
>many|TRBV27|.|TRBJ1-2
CASSRSYNYGYTF
TGTGCCAGCAGTCGTTCATATAACTATGGCTACACCTTC
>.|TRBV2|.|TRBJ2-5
CASSESETQYF
TGTGCCAGCAGTGAATCGGAGACCCAGTACTTC
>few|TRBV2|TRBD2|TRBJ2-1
CASRPTSGGNEQFF
TGTGCCAGCAGACCTACTAGCGGGGGTAATGAGCAGTTCTTC
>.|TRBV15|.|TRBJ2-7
CATSRSRNYEQYF
TGTGCCACCAGCCGAAGCCGAAATTACGAGCAGTACTTC
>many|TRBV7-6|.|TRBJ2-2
CASSFTTGGGELFF
TGTGCCAGCAGCTTTACTACCGGTGGCGGGGAGCTGTTTTTT
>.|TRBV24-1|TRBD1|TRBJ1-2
CATSDRRTGGLDGYTF
TGTGCCACCAGTGACCGTCGGACAGGGGGACTAGACGGCTACACCTTC
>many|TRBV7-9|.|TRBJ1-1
CASSLGNPNTEAFF
TGTGCCAGCAGCTTAGGAAACCCGAACACTGAAGCTTTCTTT
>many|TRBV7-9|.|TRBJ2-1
CAFLRAPGNEQFF
TGTGCCTTCCTCAGGGCCCCGGGGAATGAGCAGTTCTTC